This T cell receptor beta chain was recorded in a study of T cell responses to AZD1222 COVID-19 vaccine. Study findings and constraints: Repertoire sampling happened only post peak T cell response. Increased Spike-specific TCR breadth and depth were observed after two AZD1222 doses. Close to half of spike-specific TCRs reportedly recognize unmutated variant regions.

Here immunoSEQ multiplex PCR was the method, and the copy in TCRdb shows in-frame clones only, minus some. The sample consists of 110,000 to 150,000 clones, under 95% of them appearing once. Trimming cost V 8 bases and J 2 bases, with 19 bases left between them. The CDR3 covers 15 residues. Germline CDR1 and CDR2: MNHEY and SVGAGI. This clone has just one count. Its specificity is unknown. This specimen consisted of peripheral blood, obtained on day 0 of AZD1222 vaccination. The clonotype originates from an adult in good health. The chain has TRBV6-5 and TRBJ2-7, with D possibly matching TRBD1 (6 bases). CDR3 sequence (DNA): TGTGCCAGCTCCCCCGGACAGCGACTGACCTACGAGCAGTACTTC. It specifies CASSPGQRLTYEQYF.